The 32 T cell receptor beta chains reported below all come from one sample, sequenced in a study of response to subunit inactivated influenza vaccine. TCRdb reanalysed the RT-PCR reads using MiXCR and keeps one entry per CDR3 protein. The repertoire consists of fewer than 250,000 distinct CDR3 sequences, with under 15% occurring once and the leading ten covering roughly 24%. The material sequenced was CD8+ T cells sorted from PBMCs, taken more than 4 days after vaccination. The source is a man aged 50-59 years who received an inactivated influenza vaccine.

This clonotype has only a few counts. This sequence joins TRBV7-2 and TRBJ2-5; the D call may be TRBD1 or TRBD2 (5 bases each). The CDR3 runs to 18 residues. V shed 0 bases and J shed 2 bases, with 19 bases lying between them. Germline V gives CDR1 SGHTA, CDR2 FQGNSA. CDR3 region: CASSLANPGPLGQETQYF. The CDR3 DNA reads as TGTGCCAGCAGCTTAGCCAATCCGGGACCCCTGGGGCAAGAGACCCAGTACTTC.

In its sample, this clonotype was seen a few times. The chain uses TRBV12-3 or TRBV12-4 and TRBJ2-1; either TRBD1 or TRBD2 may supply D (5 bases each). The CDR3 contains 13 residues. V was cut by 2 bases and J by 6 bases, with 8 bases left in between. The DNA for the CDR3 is TGTGCCAGCAGTTTACTGAGGGGCAATGAGCAGTTCTTC. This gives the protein CASSLLRGNEQFF.

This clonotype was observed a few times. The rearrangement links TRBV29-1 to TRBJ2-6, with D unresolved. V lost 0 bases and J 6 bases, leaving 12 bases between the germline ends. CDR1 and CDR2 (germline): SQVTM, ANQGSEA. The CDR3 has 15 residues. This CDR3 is CSVEDRKGKANVLTF. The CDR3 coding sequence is TGCAGCGTTGAAGATAGAAAGGGAAAGGCCAACGTCCTGACTTTC.

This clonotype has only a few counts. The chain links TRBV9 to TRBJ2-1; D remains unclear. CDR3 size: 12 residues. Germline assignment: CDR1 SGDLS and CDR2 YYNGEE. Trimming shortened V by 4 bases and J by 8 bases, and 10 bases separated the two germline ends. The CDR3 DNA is TGTGCCAGCAGCACCTCAGGCCATGAGCAGTTCTTC. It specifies CASSTSGHEQFF.

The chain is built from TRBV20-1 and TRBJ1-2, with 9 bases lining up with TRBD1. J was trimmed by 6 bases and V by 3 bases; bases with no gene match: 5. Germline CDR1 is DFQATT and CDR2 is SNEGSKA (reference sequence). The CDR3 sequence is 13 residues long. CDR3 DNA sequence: TGCAGTGCTAGGACGGGACAGGGTCATGGCTACACCTTC. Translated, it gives CSARTGQGHGYTF.

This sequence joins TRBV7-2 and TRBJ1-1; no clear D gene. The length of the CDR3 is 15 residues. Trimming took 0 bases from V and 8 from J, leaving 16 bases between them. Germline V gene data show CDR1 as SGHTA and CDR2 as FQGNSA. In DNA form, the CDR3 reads TGTGCCAGCAGCTTAGCTGACACCTTCGTGACCGAAGCTTTCTTT. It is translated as CASSLADTFVTEAFF.

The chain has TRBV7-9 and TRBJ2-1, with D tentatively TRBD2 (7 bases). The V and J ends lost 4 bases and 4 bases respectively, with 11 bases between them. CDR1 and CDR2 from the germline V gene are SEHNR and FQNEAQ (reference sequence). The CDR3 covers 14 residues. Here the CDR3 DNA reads TGTGCCAGCAGCTGGGGGGGACAATACAATGAGCAGTTCTTC. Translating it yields CASSWGGQYNEQFF.

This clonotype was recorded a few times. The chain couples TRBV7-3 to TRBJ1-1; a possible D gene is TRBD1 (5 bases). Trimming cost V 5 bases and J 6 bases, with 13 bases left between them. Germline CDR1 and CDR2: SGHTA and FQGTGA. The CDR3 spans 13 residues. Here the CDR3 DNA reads TGTGCCAGCAGCCTTAATCGGGGGTCTGAAGCTTTCTTT. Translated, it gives CASSLNRGSEAFF.

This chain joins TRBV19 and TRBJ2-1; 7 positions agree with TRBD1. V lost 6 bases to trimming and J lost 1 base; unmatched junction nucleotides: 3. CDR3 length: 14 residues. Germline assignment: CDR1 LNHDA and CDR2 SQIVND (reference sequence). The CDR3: CASRSGQSYNEQFF. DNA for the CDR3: TGTGCCAGTAGGTCGGGACAGTCCTACAATGAGCAGTTCTTC.

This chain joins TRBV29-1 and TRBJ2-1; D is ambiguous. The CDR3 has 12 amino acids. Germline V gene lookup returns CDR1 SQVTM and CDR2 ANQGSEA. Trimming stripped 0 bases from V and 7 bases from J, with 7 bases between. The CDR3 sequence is CSVEDMGNEQFF. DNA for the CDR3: TGCAGCGTTGAAGATATGGGAAATGAGCAGTTCTTC.

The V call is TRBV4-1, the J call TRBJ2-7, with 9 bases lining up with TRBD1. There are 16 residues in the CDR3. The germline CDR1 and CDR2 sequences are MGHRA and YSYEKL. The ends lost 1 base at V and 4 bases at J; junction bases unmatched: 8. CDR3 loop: CASSQGPGQGMYEQYF. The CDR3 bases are TGCGCCAGCAGCCAAGGTCCGGGACAGGGAATGTACGAGCAGTACTTC.

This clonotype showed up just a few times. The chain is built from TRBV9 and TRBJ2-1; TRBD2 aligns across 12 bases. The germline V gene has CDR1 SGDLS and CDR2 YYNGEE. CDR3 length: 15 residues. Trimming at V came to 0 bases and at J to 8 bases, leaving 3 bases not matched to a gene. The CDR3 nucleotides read TGTGCCAGCAGCGTAGAAACTAGCGGGAGGCATGAGCAGTTCTTC. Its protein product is CASSVETSGRHEQFF.

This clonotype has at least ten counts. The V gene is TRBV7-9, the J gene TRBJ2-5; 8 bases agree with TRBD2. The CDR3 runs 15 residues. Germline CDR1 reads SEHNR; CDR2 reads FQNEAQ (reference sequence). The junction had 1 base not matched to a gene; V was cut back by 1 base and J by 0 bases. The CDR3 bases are TGTGCCAGCAGCTTAGTGACTAGCGACCAAGAGACCCAGTACTTC. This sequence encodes CASSLVTSDQETQYF.

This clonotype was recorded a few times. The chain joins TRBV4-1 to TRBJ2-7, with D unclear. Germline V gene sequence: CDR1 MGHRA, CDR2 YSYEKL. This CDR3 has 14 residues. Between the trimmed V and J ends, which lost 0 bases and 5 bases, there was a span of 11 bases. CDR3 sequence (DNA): TGCGCCAGCAGCCAAGAATGGGGTAACAACGAGCAGTACTTC. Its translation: CASSQEWGNNEQYF.

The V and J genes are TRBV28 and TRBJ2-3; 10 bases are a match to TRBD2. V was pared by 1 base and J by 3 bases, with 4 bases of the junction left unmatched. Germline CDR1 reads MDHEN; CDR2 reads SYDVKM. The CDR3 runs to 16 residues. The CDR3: CASSLYGLAETDTQYF. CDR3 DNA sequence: TGTGCCAGCAGTTTATACGGACTAGCGGAAACAGATACGCAGTATTTT.

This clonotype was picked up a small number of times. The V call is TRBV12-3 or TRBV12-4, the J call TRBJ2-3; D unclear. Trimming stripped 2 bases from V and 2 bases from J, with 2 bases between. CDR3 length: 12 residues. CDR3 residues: CASSLLTDTQYF. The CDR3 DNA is TGTGCCAGCAGTTTACTCACAGATACGCAGTATTTT.

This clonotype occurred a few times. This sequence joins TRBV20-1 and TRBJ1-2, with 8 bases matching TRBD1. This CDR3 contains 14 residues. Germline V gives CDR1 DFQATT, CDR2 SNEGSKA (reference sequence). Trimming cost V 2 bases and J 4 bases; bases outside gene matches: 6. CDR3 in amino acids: CSARRGQGTYGYTF. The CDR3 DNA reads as TGCAGTGCTAGACGTGGACAGGGCACCTATGGCTACACCTTC.

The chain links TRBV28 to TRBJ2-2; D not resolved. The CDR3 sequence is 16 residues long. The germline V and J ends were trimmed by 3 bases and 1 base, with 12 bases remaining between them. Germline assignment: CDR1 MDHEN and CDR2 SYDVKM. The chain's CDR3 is CASSFAGRLNTGELFF. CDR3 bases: TGTGCCAGCAGTTTTGCAGGACGGCTGAACACCGGGGAGCTGTTTTTT.

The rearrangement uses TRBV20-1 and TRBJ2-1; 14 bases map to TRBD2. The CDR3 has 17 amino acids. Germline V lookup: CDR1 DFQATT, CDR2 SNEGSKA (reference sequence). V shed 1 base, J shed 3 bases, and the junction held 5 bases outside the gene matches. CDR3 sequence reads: CSARGVTSGRDYNEQFF. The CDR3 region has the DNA TGCAGTGCTAGAGGCGTGACTAGCGGGAGGGACTACAATGAGCAGTTCTTC.

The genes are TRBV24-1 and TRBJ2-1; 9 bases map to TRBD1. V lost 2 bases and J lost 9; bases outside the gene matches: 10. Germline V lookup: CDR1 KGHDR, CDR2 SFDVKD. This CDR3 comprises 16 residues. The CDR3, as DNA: TGTGCCACCAGTGATTCACCGGGACAGGGTAAGGGTGAGCAGTTCTTC. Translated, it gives CATSDSPGQGKGEQFF.

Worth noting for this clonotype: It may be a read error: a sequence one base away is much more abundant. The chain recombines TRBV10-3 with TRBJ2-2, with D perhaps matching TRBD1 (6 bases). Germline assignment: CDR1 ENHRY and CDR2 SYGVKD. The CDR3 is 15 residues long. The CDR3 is CVISARTDNTGELFF. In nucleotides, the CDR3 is TGTGTCATCAGTGCAAGGACAGATAACACCGGGGAGCTGTTTTTT.

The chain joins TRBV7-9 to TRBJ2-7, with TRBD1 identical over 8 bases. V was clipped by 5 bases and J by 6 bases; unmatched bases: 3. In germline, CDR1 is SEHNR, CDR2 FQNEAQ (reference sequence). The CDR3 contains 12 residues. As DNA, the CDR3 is TGTGCCAGCAGCCAACAGGGGGTCGAGCAGTACTTC. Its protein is CASSQQGVEQYF.

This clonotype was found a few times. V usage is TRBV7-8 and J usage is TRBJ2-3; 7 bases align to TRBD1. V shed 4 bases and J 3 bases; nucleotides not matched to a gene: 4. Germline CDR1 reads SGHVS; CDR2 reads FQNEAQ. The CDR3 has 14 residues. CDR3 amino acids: CASSSHRGTDTQYF. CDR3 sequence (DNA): TGTGCCAGCAGCTCCCACAGGGGAACAGATACGCAGTATTTT.

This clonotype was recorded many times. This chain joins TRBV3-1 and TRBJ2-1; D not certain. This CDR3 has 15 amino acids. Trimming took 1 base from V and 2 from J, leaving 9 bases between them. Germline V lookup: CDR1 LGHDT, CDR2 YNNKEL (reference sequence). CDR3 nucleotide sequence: TGTGCCAGCAGCCAAGTCCCGGGCACCTACAATGAGCAGTTCTTC. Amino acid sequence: CASSQVPGTYNEQFF.

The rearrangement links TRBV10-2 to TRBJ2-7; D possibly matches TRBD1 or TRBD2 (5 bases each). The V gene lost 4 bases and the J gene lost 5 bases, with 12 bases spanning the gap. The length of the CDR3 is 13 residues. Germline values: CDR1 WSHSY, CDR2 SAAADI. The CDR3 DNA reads TGCGCCAGCAGTGTGGGGGTGAGGAACGAGCAGTACTTC. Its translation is CASSVGVRNEQYF.

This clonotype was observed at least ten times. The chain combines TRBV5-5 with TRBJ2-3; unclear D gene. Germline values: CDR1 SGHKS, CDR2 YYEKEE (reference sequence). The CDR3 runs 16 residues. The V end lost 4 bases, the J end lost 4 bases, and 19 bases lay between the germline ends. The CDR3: CASSLTGPRRPDTQYF. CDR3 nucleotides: TGTGCCAGCAGCCTGACGGGTCCTAGAAGACCAGATACGCAGTATTTT.

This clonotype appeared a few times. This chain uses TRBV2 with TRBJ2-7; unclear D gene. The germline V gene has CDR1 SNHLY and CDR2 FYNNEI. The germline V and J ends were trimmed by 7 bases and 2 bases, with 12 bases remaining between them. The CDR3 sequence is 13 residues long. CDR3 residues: CASTSARAYEQYF. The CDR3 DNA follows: TGTGCCAGCACTTCGGCCAGAGCCTACGAGCAGTACTTC.

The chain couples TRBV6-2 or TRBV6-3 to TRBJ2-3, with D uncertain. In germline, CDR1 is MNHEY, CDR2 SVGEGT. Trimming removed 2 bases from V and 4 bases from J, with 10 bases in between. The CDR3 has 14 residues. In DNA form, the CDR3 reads TGTGCCAGCAGTTACGTCGCTATTGCAGATACGCAGTATTTT. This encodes CASSYVAIADTQYF.

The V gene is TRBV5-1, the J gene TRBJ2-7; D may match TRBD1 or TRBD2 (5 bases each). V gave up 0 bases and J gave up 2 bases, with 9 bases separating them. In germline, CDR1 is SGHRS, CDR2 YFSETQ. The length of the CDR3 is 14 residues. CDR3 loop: CASSLVGTTYEQYF. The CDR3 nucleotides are TGCGCCAGCAGCTTGGTTGGGACGACCTACGAGCAGTACTTC.

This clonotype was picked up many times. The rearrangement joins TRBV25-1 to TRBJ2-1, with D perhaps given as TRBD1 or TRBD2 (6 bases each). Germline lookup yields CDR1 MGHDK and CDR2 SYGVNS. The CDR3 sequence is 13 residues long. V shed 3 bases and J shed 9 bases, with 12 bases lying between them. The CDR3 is CASSEMGGLEQFF. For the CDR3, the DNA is TGTGCCAGCAGTGAGATGGGGGGCCTTGAGCAGTTCTTC.

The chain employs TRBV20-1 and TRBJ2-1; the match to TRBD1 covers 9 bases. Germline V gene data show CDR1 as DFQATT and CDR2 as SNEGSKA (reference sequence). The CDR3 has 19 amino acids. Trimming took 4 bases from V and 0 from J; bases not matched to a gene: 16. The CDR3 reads CSAKVGAGQGLLSYNEQFF. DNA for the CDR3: TGCAGTGCTAAGGTGGGGGCGGGACAGGGCCTTCTCTCCTACAATGAGCAGTTCTTC.

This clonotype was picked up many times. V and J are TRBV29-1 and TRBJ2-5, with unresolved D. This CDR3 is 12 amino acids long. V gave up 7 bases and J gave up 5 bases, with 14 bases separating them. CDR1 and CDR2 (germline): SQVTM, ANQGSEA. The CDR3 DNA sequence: TGCAGCGCAAAAGGGCTAGTGGAGACCCAGTACTTC. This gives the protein CSAKGLVETQYF.